This is a list of T cell receptor beta chains from one sample in a study of early T cells in non-severe SARS-CoV-2 infection. From the 5' RACE reads, TCRdb called clonotypes with MiXCR, one entry per CDR3 protein. The sample includes about 50,000 distinct CDR3 sequences, roughly 13% of them seen just once. Sequencing was performed on whole blood. The origin of the receptors is an adult who was a healthcare worker with PCR-confirmed SARS-CoV-2 infection or an uninfected control (not recorded which). Each CDR3 is given with its conserved first and last residue. A D gene is named only where the DNA matches it firmly. Clone size, where shown, is once, few, many, or a class for clones that have expanded.

clone_size	v_call	j_call	d_call	cdr3_nt	cdr3_aa
many	TRBV28	TRBJ2-7	.	TGTGCCAGCAGTCTTCGGGACCTCTACTCCTACGAGCAGTACTTC	CASSLRDLYSYEQYF
many	TRBV28	TRBJ2-7	.	TGTGCCAGCAGTTCCTTCGTTGGGTCGGAGACCTACGAGCAGTACTTC	CASSSFVGSETYEQYF
few	TRBV20-1	TRBJ2-2	TRBD2	TGCAGTGCAAGGGGACTAGGAGTTGGGGAAGGGGAGCTGTTTTTT	CSARGLGVGEGELFF
many	TRBV5-1	TRBJ1-1	.	TGCGCCAGCAGCTTGTATTTAGGGACGGATACTGAAGCTTTCTTT	CASSLYLGTDTEAFF
many	TRBV7-7	TRBJ2-1	TRBD2	TGTGCTAGCAGCTCGGGACTAGCGGGAGCTAATGAGCAGTTCTTC	CASSSGLAGANEQFF
.	TRBV19	TRBJ2-2	.	TGTGCCAGCCGGGACTACACCGGGGAGCTGTTTTTT	CASRDYTGELFF
many	TRBV13	TRBJ2-1	TRBD2	TGTGCCAGCAGCCTACGGACTAGCGGGAGGGCCGAGGGTAATGAGCAGTTCTTC	CASSLRTSGRAEGNEQFF
.	TRBV7-2	TRBJ2-1	.	TGTGCCAGCAGCGTCGCCGGGAGCAATGAGCAGTTCTTC	CASSVAGSNEQFF
.	TRBV5-1	TRBJ2-1	TRBD2	TGCGCCAGCAGCTCTAGACAAGCGGGGGGCCCCAGCTCCTACAATGAGCAGTTCTTC	CASSSRQAGGPSSYNEQFF
few	TRBV27	TRBJ2-1	TRBD2	TGTGCCAGCAGTCCCATAGCAGCGGGGTGGGGCAATGAGCAGTTCTTC	CASSPIAAGWGNEQFF
once	TRBV6-5	TRBJ2-1	.	TGTGCCAGCAGTTACTCGCCGAGATACAATGAGCAGTTCTTC	CASSYSPRYNEQFF
many	TRBV19	TRBJ2-3	.	TGTGCCAGTAGTGCCCACTCTAGCACAGATACGCAGTATTTT	CASSAHSSTDTQYF
few	TRBV19	TRBJ2-5	TRBD1	TGTGCCAGTAGTAACCGTCCCGGGACAGGGTTTGGAGAGACCCAGTACTTC	CASSNRPGTGFGETQYF
many	TRBV10-2	TRBJ2-5	TRBD1	TGCGCCAGCAGCCGAGACAGGGGGCACGGAGAGACCCAGTACTTC	CASSRDRGHGETQYF
.	TRBV5-1	TRBJ2-6	.	TGCGCCAGCAGCTTGTATCGGGGAGCTGGGGCCAACGTCCTGACTTTC	CASSLYRGAGANVLTF
many	TRBV12-3/TRBV12-4	TRBJ2-2	.	TGTGCCAGCACCTCGTTAGCCGGGGAGCTGTTTTTT	CASTSLAGELFF
many	TRBV7-6	TRBJ2-2	TRBD2	TGTGCCAGCAGCACCAGACTAGCGGGAGGGACTATCACCGGGGAGCTGTTTTTT	CASSTRLAGGTITGELFF
few	TRBV15	TRBJ1-1	.	TGTGCCACCAGCAGGGACTTTGAGAGTCTGACGACTGAAGCTTTCTTT	CATSRDFESLTTEAFF
many	TRBV3-1	TRBJ1-3	.	TGTGCCAGCAGCATCGACGTCACTGGAAACACCATATATTTT	CASSIDVTGNTIYF
.	TRBV20-1	TRBJ2-4	.	TGCAGTGCTGGGAACAGGGAGGCCATTCAGTACTTC	CSAGNREAIQYF
.	TRBV19	TRBJ2-7	TRBD1	TGTGCCAGTACCACCGGGACAGGGGCTTCCTACGAGCAGTACTTC	CASTTGTGASYEQYF
many	TRBV30	TRBJ2-7	TRBD2	TGTGCCTGGAGTAGCGGTGTAGGACTAGCGGGAGGCGAGCAGTACTTC	CAWSSGVGLAGGEQYF
many	TRBV2	TRBJ1-3	.	TGTGCCAGCAGGACCGGGAGCTCTGGAAACACCATATATTTT	CASRTGSSGNTIYF
.	TRBV2	TRBJ2-6	.	TGTGCCAGCAGTGAAGGGGCCAACGTCCTGACTTTC	CASSEGANVLTF
many	TRBV7-9	TRBJ2-1	TRBD2	TGTGCCAGCAGCGGAAGACTAGCGCGGGCTGAGCAGTTCTTC	CASSGRLARAEQFF
many	TRBV6-1	TRBJ1-1	.	TGTGCCAGCAGTGAAGCCCCTCCAGGAGGGGGACTTGAAGCTTTCTTT	CASSEAPPGGGLEAFF
.	TRBV29-1	TRBJ1-1	.	TGCAGCGTCTTCAGGGGTCCGAACACTGAAGCTTTCTTT	CSVFRGPNTEAFF
many	TRBV10-3	TRBJ2-7	TRBD2	TGTGCCATACCGACTAGCGGGAAATTATGCGAGCAGTACTTC	CAIPTSGKLCEQYF
many	TRBV27	TRBJ2-5	.	TGTGCCAGCAGCCCGCCGGGGAGGAGCGTAGAGACCCAGTACTTC	CASSPPGRSVETQYF
few	TRBV9	TRBJ2-2	TRBD2	TGTGCCAGCAGCGGGGGACTAGCGGTCACCGGGGAGCTGTTTTTT	CASSGGLAVTGELFF
many	TRBV30	TRBJ1-1	TRBD1	TGTGCCGGGGACAGGGGAGACACTGAAGCTTTCTTT	CAGDRGDTEAFF
few	TRBV6-5	TRBJ1-1	.	TGTGCCAGCAGGCAGGGTGGCGGGGTAAACACTGAAGCTTTCTTT	CASRQGGGVNTEAFF
many	TRBV19	TRBJ1-2	.	TGTGCCAGTAGTAAACAGCGGGATGGCTACACCTTC	CASSKQRDGYTF
few	TRBV6-5	TRBJ1-2	.	TGTGCCAGCAGTTACAGCGGCAGCTTATCCTATGGCTACACCTTC	CASSYSGSLSYGYTF
.	TRBV5-1	TRBJ2-7	.	TGCGCCAGCAGCTTGGAGGCAGGGTACTACGAGCAGTACTTC	CASSLEAGYYEQYF
many	TRBV2	TRBJ1-5	.	TGTGCCAGCAGTGATGAGTCAGGGAATCAGCCCCAGCATTTT	CASSDESGNQPQHF
few	TRBV18	TRBJ1-2	.	TGTGCCAGCTCATCTGTCGGCCAGTTTACCAACTATGGCTACACCTTC	CASSSVGQFTNYGYTF
many	TRBV5-1	TRBJ2-7	TRBD2	TGCGCCAGCAGCTTCGGCGGGAGGTTGTACGAGCAGTACTTC	CASSFGGRLYEQYF
many	TRBV27	TRBJ1-1	.	TGTGCCAGCAGAGTGGGGGCAAAGGCTTTCTTT	CASRVGAKAFF
few	TRBV6-6	TRBJ1-6	TRBD1	TGTGCCAGCACATACAGGGGCCCCAATTCACCCCTCCACTTT	CASTYRGPNSPLHF
many	TRBV28	TRBJ1-3	TRBD1	TGTGCCAGCAGTCCGCCGGGACAGGGAAACTCTGGAAACACCATATATTTT	CASSPPGQGNSGNTIYF
many	TRBV6-1	TRBJ1-2	TRBD1	TGTGCCAGCAGTGGGCGTACAGGGGGCTCGGATGGCTACACCTTC	CASSGRTGGSDGYTF
many	TRBV12-3/TRBV12-4	TRBJ2-5	TRBD1	TGTGCCAGCACCTTAGACAGGGAAGAGACCCAGTACTTC	CASTLDREETQYF
many	TRBV7-9	TRBJ2-7	TRBD2	TGTGCCAGCAGCCCCGTAGGAGCGGGAGGGCCGTACGAGCAGTACTTC	CASSPVGAGGPYEQYF
many	TRBV7-9	TRBJ1-1	.	TGTGCCAGCAGCTTAGACGGCAGAGATTCGAACACTGAAGCTTTCTTT	CASSLDGRDSNTEAFF